This T cell receptor (beta chain) was captured in a study of glioma-infiltrating T cells after dendritic cell vaccination. About the study: At biweekly intervals, patients got three intradermal dendritic cell vaccine injections.

Sequenced by immunoSEQ multiplex PCR; TCRdb stores in-frame clones only, minus some. The profile shows about 87,000 clones, roughly four fifths of them singletons. The CDR3 has 15 amino acids. Germline CDR1 and CDR2: GTSNPN and SVGIG (reference sequence). V trimming: 5 bases; J trimming: 1 base; junction bases outside the gene matches: 7. Indicated time point: after dendritic cell vaccination, including at tumor progression/relapse. Selection required adequate fresh-frozen tumor tissue plus more than two years' survival data. Before vaccination, two weeks after the third vaccination, and at progression, PBMC were collected.

The material sequenced was blood, taken after dendritic cell vaccination. V and J are TRBV30 and TRBJ2-2; 7 bases map to TRBD2. The TCR comes from a human donor with glioblastoma. The CDR3 reads CAWSRLAMNTGELFF. Written as DNA, the CDR3 is TGTGCCTGGTCTAGACTAGCTATGAACACCGGGGAGCTGTTTTTT.